This T cell receptor beta chain was observed in a study of T cells after yellow fever vaccination. This clonotype was picked up many times. Each CDR3 protein is one row after TCRdb ran MiXCR on the 5' RACE reads. The sample holds about 63,000 distinct CDR3 sequences, 6% to 7.5% seen once. The V gene lost 6 bases and the J gene lost 4 bases, with 15 bases spanning the gap. There are 14 residues in the CDR3. The origin of this receptor is a man younger than 45 who received the YFV17D yellow fever vaccine. The specimen comprised CD8+ T cells sorted from PBMCs, sampled 15 days after the yellow fever booster vaccination. The gene calls are TRBV12-3 or TRBV12-4 and TRBJ2-5; D is perhaps TRBD1 or TRBD2 (6 bases each). CDR3 sequence: CASRQEGGVETQYF. CDR3 nucleotides: TGTGCCAGCAGACAGGAGGGGGGCGTAGAGACCCAGTACTTC.